This T cell receptor beta chain was documented in a study of response to subunit inactivated influenza vaccine. Study results and caveats: Few additional T cells are recruited per seasonal influenza vaccination, authors suggested.

Each CDR3 protein is one row after TCRdb ran MiXCR on the RT-PCR reads. Of approximately 490,000 distinct CDR3 sequences in the sample, under 8.5% are singletons; the top ten hold about 12%. The germline gives CDR1 DFQATT, CDR2 SNEGSKA (reference sequence). The CDR3 contains 13 residues. V lost 1 base to trimming and J lost 5 bases, with 12 bases between them. A word on this clonotype: Its antigen is not identified.

The chain links TRBV20-1 to TRBJ2-7; a weak D match, TRBD1 (5 bases). This TCR derives from a man between 50 and 75 years old who received an inactivated influenza vaccine. Sequencing was performed on PBMCs from blood, taken roughly 24 months after vaccination. The CDR3 DNA reads TGCAGTGCTAGAGCTCTAGACAGAAACGAGCAGTACTTC. Its protein is CSARALDRNEQYF.